A selection of T cell receptor beta chains follows, all from one sample in a study of blood T cell repertoires in COVID-19. Sequencing used immunoSEQ multiplex PCR; TCRdb keeps in-frame clones, though not all of them. The sample has around 190,000 clones, about 82% seen once; the top ten hold around 5%. Sequencing used PBMCs or T cells enriched from blood (not recorded which). These receptors came from a man aged 40-55 years with acute COVID-19. CDR3s include the opening cysteine and the closing phenylalanine or tryptophan. The D gene is left open where the match is weak. The size of a clone is reported for some rows only, either as once, few or many, or as a class for expanded clones.

V gene: TRBV28
J gene: TRBJ2-4
D gene: TRBD1
clone size: .
CDR3 protein: CASTLLPQTGLDIQYF
CDR3 DNA: TGTGCCAGCACCCTACTCCCCCAGACAGGGCTGGACATTCAGTACTTC

V gene: TRBV7-3
J gene: TRBJ2-7
D gene: .
clone size: .
CDR3 protein: CASSFKQDTYEQYF
CDR3 DNA: TGTGCCAGCAGCTTTAAACAGGATACCTACGAGCAGTACTTC

V gene: TRBV5-1
J gene: TRBJ2-7
D gene: .
clone size: once
CDR3 protein: CASSLVGQAAAEQYF
CDR3 DNA: TGCGCCAGCAGCTTGGTCGGCCAGGCAGCCGCCGAGCAGTACTTC

V gene: TRBV19
J gene: TRBJ1-3
D gene: .
clone size: .
CDR3 protein: CASTIDHLTGNTIYF
CDR3 DNA: TGTGCCAGTACAATCGATCACCTAACTGGAAACACCATATATTTT

V gene: TRBV7-9
J gene: TRBJ1-5
D gene: TRBD1
clone size: .
CDR3 protein: CASSPSTGEDQPQHF
CDR3 DNA: TGTGCCAGCAGCCCCTCCACAGGGGAGGATCAGCCCCAGCATTTT

V gene: TRBV2
J gene: TRBJ1-6
D gene: TRBD1
clone size: once
CDR3 protein: CASSEEQGRNSPLHF
CDR3 DNA: TGTGCCAGCAGTGAAGAACAGGGGAGGAATTCACCCCTCCACTTT

V gene: TRBV7-9
J gene: TRBJ2-7
D gene: TRBD2
clone size: .
CDR3 protein: CASSTGTSGYEQYF
CDR3 DNA: TGTGCCAGCAGCACCGGGACTAGCGGTTACGAGCAGTACTTC

V gene: TRBV7-2
J gene: TRBJ1-1
D gene: .
clone size: .
CDR3 protein: CASRTRANTEAFF
CDR3 DNA: TGTGCCAGCAGAACCAGGGCGAACACTGAAGCTTTCTTT

V gene: TRBV5-1
J gene: TRBJ2-2
D gene: TRBD2
clone size: .
CDR3 protein: CASSRKTGTSGISTGELFF
CDR3 DNA: TGCGCCAGCAGCAGGAAGACGGGGACTAGCGGGATTTCCACCGGGGAGCTGTTTTTT

V gene: TRBV19
J gene: TRBJ1-5
D gene: .
clone size: once
CDR3 protein: CASSSGLSNQPQHF
CDR3 DNA: TGTGCCAGTAGTTCGGGGTTGAGCAATCAGCCCCAGCATTTT

V gene: TRBV2
J gene: TRBJ1-4
D gene: .
clone size: few
CDR3 protein: CASRRQANEKLFF
CDR3 DNA: TGTGCCAGCAGGAGACAGGCTAATGAAAAACTGTTTTTT

V gene: TRBV6-5
J gene: TRBJ1-1
D gene: TRBD1
clone size: .
CDR3 protein: CASSWRTGTNTEAFF
CDR3 DNA: TGTGCCAGCAGTTGGAGGACAGGGACGAACACTGAAGCTTTCTTT

V gene: TRBV5-4
J gene: TRBJ2-7
D gene: TRBD1
clone size: .
CDR3 protein: CASSQYVQGNYEQYF
CDR3 DNA: TGTGCCAGCAGCCAATATGTACAGGGGAACTACGAGCAGTACTTC

V gene: TRBV20-1
J gene: TRBJ2-1
D gene: .
clone size: .
CDR3 protein: CSATQYNEQFF
CDR3 DNA: TGCAGTGCGACACAGTACAATGAGCAGTTCTTC

V gene: TRBV6-5
J gene: TRBJ2-1
D gene: .
clone size: once
CDR3 protein: CASSSGSPTPQFF
CDR3 DNA: TGTGCCAGCAGTTCAGGGTCCCCTACGCCGCAGTTCTTC

V gene: TRBV21-1
J gene: TRBJ1-2
D gene: .
clone size: once
CDR3 protein: CASSDRFQGTNYGYTF
CDR3 DNA: TGTGCCAGCAGCGACCGATTCCAGGGGACCAACTATGGCTACACCTTC

V gene: TRBV4-2
J gene: TRBJ2-3
D gene: TRBD1
clone size: .
CDR3 protein: CASSQQSTGTLTDTQYF
CDR3 DNA: TGTGCCAGCAGCCAGCAGTCGACAGGGACCCTCACAGATACGCAGTATTTT

V gene: TRBV30
J gene: TRBJ1-5
D gene: .
clone size: .
CDR3 protein: CAWSVSGRGNQPQHF
CDR3 DNA: TGTGCCTGGAGTGTATCAGGCAGGGGCAATCAGCCCCAGCATTTT

V gene: TRBV7-9
J gene: TRBJ1-5
D gene: .
clone size: .
CDR3 protein: CASSPTGRNQPQHF
CDR3 DNA: TGTGCCAGCAGCCCGACAGGCCGAAATCAGCCCCAGCATTTT

V gene: TRBV27
J gene: TRBJ2-7
D gene: .
clone size: .
CDR3 protein: CASSEAGSYEQYF
CDR3 DNA: TGTGCCAGCAGCGAGGCGGGATCTTACGAGCAGTACTTC

V gene: TRBV27
J gene: TRBJ2-7
D gene: TRBD2
clone size: .
CDR3 protein: CASRETRDSRLAGEHEQYF
CDR3 DNA: TGTGCCAGCAGGGAAACTCGGGATTCCCGACTAGCGGGAGAACACGAGCAGTACTTC

V gene: TRBV5-1
J gene: TRBJ1-2
D gene: .
clone size: .
CDR3 protein: CASSWTAFNYGYTF
CDR3 DNA: TGCGCCAGCAGCTGGACAGCATTTAACTATGGCTACACCTTC

V gene: TRBV10-2
J gene: TRBJ1-3
D gene: TRBD1
clone size: .
CDR3 protein: CASSHPSKDRATGNTIYF
CDR3 DNA: TGCGCCAGCAGCCACCCAAGCAAGGACAGGGCGACTGGAAACACCATATATTTT

V gene: TRBV7-9
J gene: TRBJ1-3
D gene: TRBD1
clone size: .
CDR3 protein: CASSPGQMANTIYF
CDR3 DNA: TGTGCCAGCAGCCCGGGACAGATGGCGAACACCATATATTTT

V gene: TRBV4-2
J gene: TRBJ2-2
D gene: .
clone size: .
CDR3 protein: CASSSRLVWITGELFF
CDR3 DNA: TGTGCCAGCAGCTCTCGACTAGTCTGGATCACCGGGGAGCTGTTTTTT

V gene: TRBV5-1
J gene: TRBJ1-3
D gene: .
clone size: .
CDR3 protein: CASSPQGISGNTIYF
CDR3 DNA: TGCGCCAGCAGCCCACAGGGTATCTCTGGAAACACCATATATTTT

V gene: TRBV27
J gene: TRBJ1-2
D gene: .
clone size: .
CDR3 protein: CASSPRGFGYGYTF
CDR3 DNA: TGTGCCAGCAGTCCCAGGGGATTCGGCTATGGCTACACCTTC

V gene: TRBV6-2/TRBV6-3
J gene: TRBJ2-3
D gene: TRBD2
clone size: .
CDR3 protein: CASSYLEASGITDTQYF
CDR3 DNA: TGTGCCAGCAGTTACCTAGAGGCTAGCGGGATTACAGATACGCAGTATTTT

V gene: TRBV13
J gene: TRBJ1-2
D gene: .
clone size: .
CDR3 protein: CASSLGQSWYYGYTF
CDR3 DNA: TGTGCCAGCAGCTTAGGACAGTCGTGGTACTATGGCTACACCTTC

V gene: TRBV10-3
J gene: TRBJ2-3
D gene: .
clone size: .
CDR3 protein: CAITARQENTQYF
CDR3 DNA: TGTGCCATCACGGCTCGGCAGGAAAATACGCAGTATTTT

V gene: TRBV5-1
J gene: TRBJ2-3
D gene: .
clone size: .
CDR3 protein: CASSLRTGTDTQYF
CDR3 DNA: TGCGCCAGCAGCCTACGGACAGGCACAGATACGCAGTATTTT

V gene: TRBV28
J gene: TRBJ2-2
D gene: TRBD1
clone size: once
CDR3 protein: CASSSNYRGVIGELFF
CDR3 DNA: TGTGCCAGCAGTTCAAATTACAGGGGGGTGATCGGGGAGCTGTTTTTT

V gene: TRBV3-1/TRBV3-2
J gene: TRBJ1-5
D gene: .
clone size: .
CDR3 protein: CASSQGLYSNQPQHF
CDR3 DNA: TGTGCCAGCAGCCAAGGACTGTATAGCAATCAGCCCCAGCATTTT

V gene: TRBV6-5
J gene: TRBJ1-2
D gene: .
clone size: .
CDR3 protein: CASSTSTGLYGYTF
CDR3 DNA: TGTGCCAGCAGTACATCGACAGGACTCTATGGCTACACCTTC

V gene: TRBV5-1
J gene: TRBJ1-4
D gene: TRBD1
clone size: .
CDR3 protein: CASSPTGTGGEKLFF
CDR3 DNA: TGCGCCAGCAGTCCTACCGGGACAGGGGGGGAAAAACTGTTTTTT

V gene: TRBV3-1/TRBV3-2
J gene: TRBJ2-5
D gene: TRBD2
clone size: .
CDR3 protein: CASSPRLAGGPEETQYF
CDR3 DNA: TGTGCCAGCAGCCCCAGACTAGCGGGAGGGCCCGAAGAGACCCAGTACTTC

V gene: TRBV6-2/TRBV6-3
J gene: TRBJ2-3
D gene: .
clone size: .
CDR3 protein: CASSNEETRTDTQYF
CDR3 DNA: TGTGCCAGCAGCAATGAGGAGACTAGGACAGATACGCAGTATTTT

V gene: TRBV7-9
J gene: TRBJ2-7
D gene: .
clone size: once
CDR3 protein: CASIVRARAGEQYF
CDR3 DNA: TGTGCCAGCATTGTCCGGGCCAGGGCAGGGGAGCAGTACTTC

V gene: TRBV2
J gene: TRBJ2-1
D gene: .
clone size: .
CDR3 protein: CASSSKTPIPEQFF
CDR3 DNA: TGTGCCAGCAGTTCGAAAACGCCTATCCCGGAGCAGTTCTTC

V gene: TRBV6-2/TRBV6-3
J gene: TRBJ1-2
D gene: TRBD1
clone size: .
CDR3 protein: CASSRQGGRGYTF
CDR3 DNA: TGTGCCAGCAGTCGACAGGGGGGTCGCGGCTACACCTTC

V gene: TRBV5-1
J gene: TRBJ1-6
D gene: .
clone size: .
CDR3 protein: CASRTGNDSPLHF
CDR3 DNA: TGCGCCAGCAGGACGGGAAATGATTCACCCCTCCACTTT

V gene: TRBV30
J gene: TRBJ1-5
D gene: .
clone size: .
CDR3 protein: CAWSVLPPGNNQPQHF
CDR3 DNA: TGTGCCTGGAGTGTACTCCCCCCAGGGAATAATCAGCCCCAGCATTTT

V gene: TRBV5-1
J gene: TRBJ2-3
D gene: TRBD2
clone size: .
CDR3 protein: CASSLGVGGSSDTQYF
CDR3 DNA: TGCGCCAGCAGCTTGGGGGTTGGCGGGAGCTCAGATACGCAGTATTTT

V gene: TRBV6-5
J gene: TRBJ2-7
D gene: .
clone size: .
CDR3 protein: CASSYGAETYEQYF
CDR3 DNA: TGTGCCAGCAGTTACGGGGCAGAGACCTACGAGCAGTACTTC

V gene: TRBV28
J gene: TRBJ1-3
D gene: .
clone size: few
CDR3 protein: CASSLQGNTIYF
CDR3 DNA: TGTGCCAGCAGCCTCCAGGGGAACACCATATATTTT

V gene: TRBV2
J gene: TRBJ1-2
D gene: .
clone size: .
CDR3 protein: CASSEGGWQGYGYTF
CDR3 DNA: TGTGCCAGCAGTGAAGGAGGGTGGCAAGGCTATGGCTACACCTTC

V gene: TRBV11-2
J gene: TRBJ2-7
D gene: TRBD2
clone size: .
CDR3 protein: CASSPRRGEEQYF
CDR3 DNA: TGTGCCAGCAGCCCCCGACGGGGGGAGGAGCAGTACTTC

V gene: TRBV21-1
J gene: TRBJ2-5
D gene: .
clone size: .
CDR3 protein: CASSHTDRTQETQYF
CDR3 DNA: TGTGCCAGCAGCCATACAGACAGAACCCAAGAGACCCAGTACTTC

V gene: TRBV5-1
J gene: TRBJ2-7
D gene: .
clone size: once
CDR3 protein: CASSLDDPGLEQYF
CDR3 DNA: TGCGCCAGCAGCTTGGACGACCCGGGGTTGGAGCAGTACTTC

V gene: TRBV27
J gene: TRBJ2-7
D gene: .
clone size: .
CDR3 protein: CASMRDFSSSYEQYF
CDR3 DNA: TGTGCCAGCATGCGGGACTTCTCGAGCTCCTACGAGCAGTACTTC

V gene: TRBV2
J gene: TRBJ1-5
D gene: TRBD1
clone size: .
CDR3 protein: CASSGQGDQPQHF
CDR3 DNA: TGTGCCAGCAGTGGACAGGGAGATCAGCCCCAGCATTTT

V gene: TRBV29-1
J gene: TRBJ2-7
D gene: .
clone size: few
CDR3 protein: CSVVGATSYEQYF
CDR3 DNA: TGCAGCGTTGTTGGAGCGACCTCCTACGAGCAGTACTTC

V gene: TRBV28
J gene: TRBJ2-5
D gene: .
clone size: .
CDR3 protein: CASSGAGVETQYF
CDR3 DNA: TGTGCCAGTTCGGGGGCGGGAGTGGAGACCCAGTACTTC

V gene: TRBV7-9
J gene: TRBJ2-7
D gene: .
clone size: many
CDR3 protein: CASSPGYEQYF
CDR3 DNA: TGTGCCAGCAGCCCGGGCTACGAGCAGTACTTC

V gene: TRBV2
J gene: TRBJ2-7
D gene: TRBD1
clone size: .
CDR3 protein: CASIRQGGSYEQYF
CDR3 DNA: TGTGCCAGCATCCGACAGGGGGGTTCCTACGAGCAGTACTTC

V gene: TRBV6-6
J gene: TRBJ2-7
D gene: TRBD2
clone size: .
CDR3 protein: CASKNGGSEGNEQYF
CDR3 DNA: TGTGCCAGCAAAAACGGGGGGTCAGAGGGAAACGAGCAGTACTTC